This is a list of T cell receptor beta chains from one sample in a study of shared clonotypes between healthy human individuals. Profiling relied on immunoSEQ multiplex PCR, and the TCRdb table lists in-frame clones only, not all of them. The sample shows around 2.1 million clones, 85% to 95% of them seen only once. Sequencing was done on a sample of naive CD8+ T cells from PBMCs. The receptor source for this set is a man between 18 and 29 years old in good health. Some clones in this sample may be carry-over from other donors' samples. Each CDR3 is given with its conserved first and last residue. A D gene is named only where the DNA matches it firmly. Expanded clones are given a class, and other clones once, few, many or no size at all.

j_call: TRBJ2-1
clone_size: once
d_call: .
v_call: TRBV11-2
cdr3_aa: CASSLGTVLSRNEQFF
cdr3_nt: TGTGCCAGCAGCTTAGGGACGGTCCTGTCCCGAAATGAGCAGTTCTTC

j_call: TRBJ1-2
clone_size: .
d_call: .
v_call: TRBV15
cdr3_aa: CATREENDYGYTF
cdr3_nt: TGTGCCACCCGGGAAGAGAACGACTATGGCTACACCTTC

j_call: TRBJ1-1
clone_size: .
d_call: .
v_call: TRBV6-1
cdr3_aa: CASSDGGWSTEAFF
cdr3_nt: TGTGCCAGCAGTGATGGGGGGTGGAGCACTGAAGCTTTCTTT

j_call: TRBJ2-7
clone_size: .
d_call: .
v_call: TRBV5-1
cdr3_aa: CASSMDRIYEQYF
cdr3_nt: TGCGCCAGCAGCATGGACAGAATTTACGAGCAGTACTTC

j_call: TRBJ2-1
clone_size: .
d_call: TRBD2
v_call: TRBV7-2
cdr3_aa: CASSRQLAGAYYNEQFF
cdr3_nt: TGTGCCAGCAGCCGCCAATTAGCGGGAGCGTACTACAATGAGCAGTTCTTC

j_call: TRBJ1-4
clone_size: .
d_call: .
v_call: TRBV27
cdr3_aa: CASTRRGPSNEKLFF
cdr3_nt: TGTGCCAGCACCCGGCGGGGGCCGTCTAATGAAAAACTGTTTTTT

j_call: TRBJ1-5
clone_size: .
d_call: .
v_call: TRBV28
cdr3_aa: CASSLAGSGNQPQHF
cdr3_nt: TGTGCCAGCAGTTTAGCGGGCTCGGGCAATCAGCCCCAGCATTTT

j_call: TRBJ2-7
clone_size: .
d_call: .
v_call: TRBV5-4
cdr3_aa: CASSLEAGYEQYF
cdr3_nt: TGTGCCAGCAGCTTGGAGGCAGGATACGAGCAGTACTTC

j_call: TRBJ1-1
clone_size: few
d_call: .
v_call: TRBV7-9
cdr3_aa: CASSQGRGNTEAFF
cdr3_nt: TGTGCCAGCAGCCAGGGTCGCGGGAACACTGAAGCTTTCTTT

j_call: TRBJ2-7
clone_size: .
d_call: .
v_call: TRBV4-1
cdr3_aa: CASSQDQGSYEQYF
cdr3_nt: TGCGCCAGCAGCCAAGATCAGGGTTCCTACGAGCAGTACTTC

j_call: TRBJ2-3
clone_size: .
d_call: .
v_call: TRBV9
cdr3_aa: CASSVHRADTQYF
cdr3_nt: TGTGCCAGCAGCGTCCATCGGGCAGATACGCAGTATTTT

j_call: TRBJ1-2
clone_size: once
d_call: .
v_call: TRBV27
cdr3_aa: CASSSSLGGYGYTF
cdr3_nt: TGTGCCAGCAGTTCATCCCTGGGCGGCTATGGCTACACCTTC

j_call: TRBJ2-1
clone_size: once
d_call: .
v_call: TRBV5-8
cdr3_aa: CASSLGLRGNEQFF
cdr3_nt: TGTGCCAGCAGCCTGGGACTGCGGGGCAATGAGCAGTTCTTC

j_call: TRBJ2-3
clone_size: .
d_call: .
v_call: TRBV15
cdr3_aa: CATSGEFATQYF
cdr3_nt: TGTGCCACCAGCGGAGAATTTGCTACGCAGTATTTT

j_call: TRBJ1-5
clone_size: .
d_call: .
v_call: TRBV14
cdr3_aa: CASSQGRGNQPQHF
cdr3_nt: TGTGCCAGCAGCCAAGGTAGGGGCAATCAGCCCCAGCATTTT

j_call: TRBJ2-7
clone_size: .
d_call: TRBD1
v_call: TRBV18
cdr3_aa: CASSWTGNGYEQYF
cdr3_nt: TGTGCCAGCTCATGGACAGGGAATGGCTACGAGCAGTACTTC

j_call: TRBJ1-1
clone_size: once
d_call: TRBD1
v_call: TRBV4-1
cdr3_aa: CASSQEAGGGTEAFF
cdr3_nt: TGCGCCAGCAGCCAAGAAGCAGGGGGAGGCACTGAAGCTTTCTTT

j_call: TRBJ1-2
clone_size: once
d_call: TRBD1
v_call: TRBV27
cdr3_aa: CASSSAWDSAGTF
cdr3_nt: TGTGCCAGCAGTTCAGCCTGGGACAGTGCGGGCACCTTC

j_call: TRBJ2-7
clone_size: once
d_call: TRBD1
v_call: TRBV6-4
cdr3_aa: CASSDSRDRHYEQYF
cdr3_nt: TGTGCCAGCAGTGACTCTAGGGACAGGCACTACGAGCAGTACTTC

j_call: TRBJ2-5
clone_size: .
d_call: .
v_call: TRBV2
cdr3_aa: CASSERGASPQETQYF
cdr3_nt: TGTGCCAGCAGTGAGAGGGGTGCGTCCCCCCAAGAGACCCAGTACTTC

j_call: TRBJ1-3
clone_size: .
d_call: .
v_call: TRBV19
cdr3_aa: CASSPAHSGNTIYF
cdr3_nt: TGTGCCAGTAGTCCGGCCCACTCTGGAAACACCATATATTTT

j_call: TRBJ2-7
clone_size: .
d_call: TRBD2
v_call: TRBV9
cdr3_aa: CASSVGVAGGWEQYF
cdr3_nt: TGTGCCAGCAGCGTAGGTGTAGCGGGAGGTTGGGAGCAGTACTTC

j_call: TRBJ1-1
clone_size: .
d_call: .
v_call: TRBV19
cdr3_aa: CASRMANTEAFF
cdr3_nt: TGTGCCAGTCGTATGGCGAACACTGAAGCTTTCTTT

j_call: TRBJ2-7
clone_size: .
d_call: .
v_call: TRBV29-1
cdr3_aa: CSATADNSYEQYF
cdr3_nt: TGCAGCGCCACAGCGGACAACTCCTACGAGCAGTACTTC

j_call: TRBJ2-7
clone_size: .
d_call: .
v_call: TRBV9
cdr3_aa: CASSVGPTLGDEQYF
cdr3_nt: TGTGCCAGCAGCGTGGGACCTACGCTGGGAGATGAGCAGTACTTC

j_call: TRBJ2-7
clone_size: .
d_call: TRBD2
v_call: TRBV6-5
cdr3_aa: CASSYLLAGGHEQYF
cdr3_nt: TGTGCCAGCAGTTACCTACTAGCGGGAGGACACGAGCAGTACTTC

j_call: TRBJ2-3
clone_size: .
d_call: .
v_call: TRBV11-2
cdr3_aa: CASSLKWTPTDTQYF
cdr3_nt: TGTGCCAGCAGCTTAAAGTGGACACCAACAGATACGCAGTATTTT

j_call: TRBJ2-7
clone_size: .
d_call: TRBD1
v_call: TRBV11-2
cdr3_aa: CASSLNWGQSTYEQYF
cdr3_nt: TGTGCCAGCAGCTTAAATTGGGGACAGTCAACCTACGAGCAGTACTTC

j_call: TRBJ2-2
clone_size: .
d_call: .
v_call: TRBV19
cdr3_aa: CASSTPENFANTGELFF
cdr3_nt: TGTGCCAGTAGTACCCCAGAGAACTTCGCGAACACCGGGGAGCTGTTTTTT

j_call: TRBJ2-3
clone_size: .
d_call: TRBD2
v_call: TRBV2
cdr3_aa: CASRYPGLAGGDTQYF
cdr3_nt: TGTGCCAGCAGGTATCCGGGACTAGCGGGAGGAGATACGCAGTATTTT

j_call: TRBJ1-5
clone_size: .
d_call: .
v_call: TRBV19
cdr3_aa: CASSMDKPNNQPQHF
cdr3_nt: TGTGCCAGTAGTATGGACAAACCGAACAATCAGCCCCAGCATTTT

j_call: TRBJ2-1
clone_size: once
d_call: TRBD1
v_call: TRBV4-1
cdr3_aa: CASSQETGGPYNEQFF
cdr3_nt: TGCGCCAGCAGCCAGGAAACAGGGGGCCCCTACAATGAGCAGTTCTTC

j_call: TRBJ2-5
clone_size: .
d_call: .
v_call: TRBV5-1
cdr3_aa: CASSSGDGVEETQYF
cdr3_nt: TGCGCCAGCAGCTCCGGAGACGGAGTTGAGGAGACCCAGTACTTC

j_call: TRBJ1-4
clone_size: .
d_call: .
v_call: TRBV9
cdr3_aa: CASSPGPDVGATNEKLFF
cdr3_nt: TGTGCCAGCAGCCCCGGGCCTGATGTGGGGGCAACTAATGAAAAACTGTTTTTT

j_call: TRBJ2-1
clone_size: .
d_call: TRBD1
v_call: TRBV5-4
cdr3_aa: CASSFRTGGYEQFF
cdr3_nt: TGTGCCAGCAGTTTCAGGACAGGGGGCTATGAGCAGTTCTTC

j_call: TRBJ2-7
clone_size: .
d_call: TRBD2
v_call: TRBV13
cdr3_aa: CASSLASGRAAYEQYF
cdr3_nt: TGTGCCAGCAGCCTGGCCAGTGGGAGGGCGGCCTACGAGCAGTACTTC

j_call: TRBJ2-7
clone_size: .
d_call: .
v_call: TRBV7-8
cdr3_aa: CASSSSVSYEQYF
cdr3_nt: TGTGCCAGCAGCTCGAGCGTCTCCTACGAGCAGTACTTC

j_call: TRBJ1-1
clone_size: .
d_call: .
v_call: TRBV13
cdr3_aa: CASSLRQGTNTEAFF
cdr3_nt: TGTGCCAGCAGCTTAAGGCAGGGGACGAACACTGAAGCTTTCTTT

j_call: TRBJ1-3
clone_size: .
d_call: .
v_call: TRBV13
cdr3_aa: CASSERGISGNTIYF
cdr3_nt: TGTGCCAGCAGCGAACGGGGTATCTCTGGAAACACCATATATTTT

j_call: TRBJ2-1
clone_size: .
d_call: TRBD2
v_call: TRBV29-1
cdr3_aa: CSVEPRGDYYNEQFF
cdr3_nt: TGCAGCGTTGAACCTCGGGGGGACTACTACAATGAGCAGTTCTTC

j_call: TRBJ1-5
clone_size: .
d_call: .
v_call: TRBV7-7
cdr3_aa: CANLQGPTYQPQHF
cdr3_nt: TGTGCCAATCTACAGGGTCCGACATATCAGCCCCAGCATTTT

j_call: TRBJ1-2
clone_size: once
d_call: .
v_call: TRBV19
cdr3_aa: CASSIYRTGVGGYTF
cdr3_nt: TGTGCCAGTAGTATTTACAGGACGGGGGTCGGTGGCTACACCTTC

j_call: TRBJ2-2
clone_size: .
d_call: TRBD2
v_call: TRBV2
cdr3_aa: CASSEWREGYTGELFF
cdr3_nt: TGTGCCAGCAGTGAGTGGCGGGAGGGATACACCGGGGAGCTGTTTTTT

j_call: TRBJ1-2
clone_size: .
d_call: .
v_call: TRBV5-4
cdr3_aa: CASSLEGAGYGYTF
cdr3_nt: TGTGCCAGCAGCTTGGAAGGGGCAGGCTATGGCTACACCTTC

j_call: TRBJ2-7
clone_size: .
d_call: TRBD2
v_call: TRBV27
cdr3_aa: CVAGGAYEQYF
cdr3_nt: TGCGTAGCGGGGGGCGCCTACGAGCAGTACTTC

j_call: TRBJ1-6
clone_size: .
d_call: .
v_call: TRBV29-1
cdr3_aa: CSVDLGRSSSYNSPLHF
cdr3_nt: TGCAGCGTTGACTTGGGCAGGTCAAGCTCCTATAATTCACCCCTCCACTTT

j_call: TRBJ2-7
clone_size: .
d_call: .
v_call: TRBV7-9
cdr3_aa: CASSSYGSGREQYF
cdr3_nt: TGTGCCAGCAGCTCTTATGGATCGGGCCGCGAGCAGTACTTC

j_call: TRBJ2-7
clone_size: .
d_call: .
v_call: TRBV5-6
cdr3_aa: CASSLVWRQLDSYEQYF
cdr3_nt: TGTGCCAGCAGCTTGGTTTGGCGACAGCTAGACTCCTACGAGCAGTACTTC

j_call: TRBJ2-1
clone_size: once
d_call: TRBD2
v_call: TRBV4-1
cdr3_aa: CASSQDTESGNYNEQFF
cdr3_nt: TGCGCCAGCAGCCAAGACACGGAGAGCGGGAATTACAATGAGCAGTTCTTC

j_call: TRBJ1-4
clone_size: .
d_call: TRBD1
v_call: TRBV5-6
cdr3_aa: CASSLGGGDADKLFF
cdr3_nt: TGTGCCAGCAGCTTAGGAGGGGGCGACGCGGACAAACTGTTTTTT

j_call: TRBJ1-5
clone_size: .
d_call: .
v_call: TRBV16
cdr3_aa: CASSQSMNQPQHF
cdr3_nt: TGTGCCAGCAGCCAATCCATGAATCAGCCCCAGCATTTT

j_call: TRBJ1-1
clone_size: .
d_call: TRBD1
v_call: TRBV30
cdr3_aa: CAWTAGGPEAFF
cdr3_nt: TGTGCCTGGACGGCAGGGGGGCCTGAAGCTTTCTTT

j_call: TRBJ1-5
clone_size: once
d_call: .
v_call: TRBV7-8
cdr3_aa: CASSFSGLGGIPATDQPQHF
cdr3_nt: TGTGCCAGCAGCTTCTCCGGACTTGGTGGGATTCCTGCTACTGATCAGCCCCAGCATTTT

j_call: TRBJ1-1
clone_size: once
d_call: .
v_call: TRBV7-2
cdr3_aa: CASSFGRRNTEAFF
cdr3_nt: TGTGCCAGCAGCTTTGGCAGGCGCAACACTGAAGCTTTCTTT